This TCR beta chain is from a study of cytomegalovirus exposure and HLA in healthy donors. In the study overall: From donors who were HLA-typed, an early data release held about 85 million unique TCRs.

PCR involved 60 Vbeta and 13 Jbeta primers. Measured with immunoSEQ multiplex PCR; TCRdb has only the in-frame clones, and not every one. Of 150,000 or so clones listed, around four fifths were seen once; the top ten hold approximately 1.3%. This clone was seen just once. This CDR3 has 15 amino acids. V dropped 3 bases and J dropped 2; count of bases not matched to a gene: 6. Germline loops: CDR1 MDHEN, CDR2 SYDVKM. The gene calls are TRBV28 and TRBJ2-5, with TRBD2 identical over 7 bases. The source material was PBMCs. The source is a man aged 30-40 years in good health and CMV-seronegative. DNA of the CDR3: TGTGCCAGCAGTTTCCCGGGAGGCCAACAAGAGACCCAGTACTTC. This codes for CASSFPGGQQETQYF.